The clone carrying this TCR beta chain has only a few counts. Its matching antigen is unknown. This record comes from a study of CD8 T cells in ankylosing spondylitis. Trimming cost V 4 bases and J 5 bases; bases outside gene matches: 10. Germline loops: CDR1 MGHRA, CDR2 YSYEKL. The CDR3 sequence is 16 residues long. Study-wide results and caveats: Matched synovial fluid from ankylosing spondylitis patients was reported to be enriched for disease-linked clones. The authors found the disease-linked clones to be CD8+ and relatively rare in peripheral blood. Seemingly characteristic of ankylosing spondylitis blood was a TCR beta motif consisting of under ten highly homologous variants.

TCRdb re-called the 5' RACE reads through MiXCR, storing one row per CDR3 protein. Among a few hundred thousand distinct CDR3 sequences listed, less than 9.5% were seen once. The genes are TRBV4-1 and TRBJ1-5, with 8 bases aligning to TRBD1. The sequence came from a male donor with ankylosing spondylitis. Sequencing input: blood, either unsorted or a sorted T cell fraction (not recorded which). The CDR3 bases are TGCGCCAGCAGCCCCCCGACAGGGGTCGGCGATCAGCCCCAGCATTTT. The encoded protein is CASSPPTGVGDQPQHF.